The present TCR beta chain was sequenced within a study of blood T cell repertoires in COVID-19. Sequencing was performed with immunoSEQ multiplex PCR; in TCRdb, only in-frame clones are kept and a portion is missing. The sample holds approximately 89,000 clones; approximately 80% are singletons and the top ten take approximately 6.3%. Specimen: peripheral blood. The receptor comes from a man aged 65 to 79 with COVID-19, enrolled during active disease.

The CDR3, as DNA: TGTGCCTGGACTAGCGGGGACTACAATGAGCAGTTCTTC. Protein product: CAWTSGDYNEQFF. The gene calls are TRBV30 and TRBJ2-1, with TRBD2 matching 9 bases. The V gene end was trimmed by 4 bases and the J gene end by 3 bases; junction bases not matched to a gene: 1. CDR1 is GTSNPN and CDR2 is SVGIG in the germline V gene (reference sequence). The CDR3 consists of 13 residues.